The sequence of this T cell receptor (beta chain) was determined in a study of CD8 T cells in ankylosing spondylitis. General study findings and limits: From matched ankylosing spondylitis synovial fluid, disease-linked clones were reportedly recovered at significantly enriched levels. There was a TCR beta motif, made of fewer than 10 highly homologous variants, that appeared characteristic of ankylosing spondylitis blood.

In making TCR beta libraries, quantitative 5'-RACE with molecular barcodes was used. One entry per CDR3 protein, called by TCRdb with MiXCR from the 5' RACE reads. In the table there are 650,000 to 800,000 distinct CDR3 sequences, under 20% of which are singletons. Notes on this clonotype: What it binds is not known.

The CDR3 length is 13 residues. Losses at the gene ends were 6 bases for V and 5 bases for J; bases not matched to a gene: 6. CDR1 and CDR2 from the germline V gene are SNHLY and FYNNEI. The chain is built from TRBV2 and TRBJ2-5; 7 nucleotides align to TRBD1. This TCR derives from a male donor with ankylosing spondylitis. What was sequenced was blood, either unsorted or a sorted T cell fraction (not recorded which). In nucleotides, the CDR3 is TGTGCCAGCAGCGATACAGGGGCGGAGACCCAGTACTTC. This sequence encodes CASSDTGAETQYF.